This TCR beta chain was obtained from a study of T cell repertoires in cytomegalovirus infection. Findings of the study overall: Dominant in the ex vivo response were TCR beta clonotypes restricted by HLA-C and specific for CMV.

TCRdb recomputed calls from the reads with MiXCR, one row per CDR3 protein. The sample has 90,000 to 110,000 distinct CDR3 sequences, less than 30% seen once. This clonotype was seen only a few times. Its antigen is currently unknown. The J segment lost 8 bases and the V segment lost 4 bases, leaving 13 bases of the junction unmatched. CDR3 size: 16 residues. The germline gives CDR1 SGDLS, CDR2 YYNGEE. Sequenced material: CD8+ T cells from cultured PBMCs, taken from culture after CMV antigen stimulation. The J gene is TRBJ2-1, the V gene TRBV9, with 9 bases matching TRBD2. The sequence was collected from a human donor in good health (CMV status not recorded). Some clones in this sample may be carry-over from other donors' samples. The CDR3 here is CASSSSGGGGADEQFF. The DNA for the CDR3 is TGTGCCAGCAGCAGTAGTGGTGGCGGGGGGGCGGATGAGCAGTTCTTC.